A selection of T cell receptor beta chains follows, all from one sample in a study of glioma-infiltrating T cells. TCRdb reprocessed the multiplex PCR reads with MiXCR, giving one entry per CDR3 protein. Counted here are 400,000 or so distinct CDR3 sequences, about 40% occurring once; the ten biggest clones make up around 12%. Sequencing input: glioma tissue, nonneoplastic brain tissue, or PBMCs (not recorded which). The receptors here all came from a human donor with low-grade glioma or glioblastoma, undergoing nonglioma brain surgery, or in good health (not recorded which). Each CDR3 is given with its conserved first and last residue. The order of the fields is V gene, clone size, J gene, D gene, CDR3 protein, CDR3 DNA. The D gene is left open where the match is weak. The size field is filled for only some rows; it gives once, few, many or a size class.

>TRBV4-3|NA|TRBJ2-1|TRBD1
CASSQATGVVNNEQFF
TGCGCCAGCAGCCAGGCGACAGGGGTCGTGAACAATGAGCAGTTCTTC
>TRBV27|many|TRBJ2-1|NA
CASSLVVAYNEQFF
TGTGCCAGCAGTTTAGTGGTAGCCTACAATGAGCAGTTCTTC
>TRBV11-2|NA|TRBJ1-4|NA
CASSPGGYEKLFF
TGCGCCAGCAGCCCCGGGGGGTATGAAAAACTGTTTTTT
>TRBV15|many|TRBJ1-1|NA
CATSRDRTGSSEAFF
TGTGCCACCAGCAGAGATCGTACAGGGTCTTCTGAAGCTTTCTTT
>TRBV7-2|NA|TRBJ2-1|TRBD2
CASSEGLFYNEQFF
TGTGCCAGCAGCGAGGGACTATTTTACAATGAGCAGTTCTTC
>TRBV6-6|many|TRBJ1-2|NA
CASSTGVTNYGYTF
TGTGCCAGCAGCACAGGAGTAACTAACTATGGCTACACCTTC
>TRBV6-6|NA|TRBJ2-7|NA
CASSYSIYGSQSYEQYF
TGTGCCAGCAGTTACTCGATTTACGGGAGCCAGTCCTACGAGCAGTACTTC
>TRBV10-3|few|TRBJ1-2|NA
CAISPDSFGYTF
TGTGCCATCAGCCCCGACAGTTTTGGCTACACCTTC
>TRBV20-1|few|TRBJ2-7|NA
CSAKPNGTVYEQYF
TGCAGTGCCAAGCCAAACGGGACCGTCTACGAGCAGTACTTC
>TRBV4-1|few|TRBJ2-5|NA
CASSQERHTQETQYF
TGCGCCAGCAGCCAGGAACGACATACCCAAGAGACCCAGTACTTC
>TRBV3-1|few|TRBJ2-5|NA
CASSQGWAGGETQYF
TGTGCCAGCAGCCAAGGGTGGGCCGGTGGGGAGACCCAGTACTTC
>TRBV12-3/TRBV12-4|NA|TRBJ1-2|NA
CASSLMGNGYTF
TGTGCCAGCAGTTTGATGGGAAATGGCTACACCTTC
>TRBV20-1|NA|TRBJ2-7|TRBD2
CSARQAGAPYEQYF
TGCAGTGCTAGACAAGCGGGAGCCCCCTACGAGCAGTACTTC
>TRBV4-3|NA|TRBJ2-6|NA
CASSQDGTNSGANVLTF
TGCGCCAGCAGCCAAGATGGGACAAACTCTGGGGCCAACGTCCTGACTTTC
>TRBV18|few|TRBJ1-5|NA
CASSRSRQEGNQPQHF
TGTGCCAGCTCAAGAAGCCGACAGGAAGGCAATCAGCCCCAGCATTTT
>TRBV10-3|many|TRBJ1-2|TRBD1
CAVGQDGYTF
TGTGCCGTCGGACAGGATGGCTACACCTTC
>TRBV20-1|many|TRBJ2-3|NA
CSATDWPPGYF
TGCAGTGCTACCGATTGGCCCCCTGGGTATTTT
>TRBV11-1|NA|TRBJ2-5|NA
CASSLIHDPAGETQYF
TGTGCCAGCAGCTTAATCCACGACCCCGCGGGTGAGACCCAGTACTTC
>TRBV10-3|NA|TRBJ2-3|NA
CAISPSTDTQYF
TGTGCCATCAGCCCTAGCACAGATACGCAGTATTTT
>TRBV24-1|few|TRBJ2-1|TRBD1
CATSDYTGGKNEQFF
TGTGCCACCAGTGATTATACAGGGGGCAAAAATGAGCAGTTCTTC
>TRBV7-8|NA|TRBJ2-7|NA
CASSAAPAAESSYEQYF
TGTGCCAGCAGCGCCGCCCCCGCGGCGGAGAGCTCCTACGAGCAGTACTTC
>TRBV7-9|NA|TRBJ2-1|NA
CASSLLRSKFNEQFF
TGTGCCAGCAGTCTACTGCGGAGTAAATTCAATGAGCAGTTCTTC
>TRBV24-1|few|TRBJ2-3|NA
CATSVEVTDTQYF
TGTGCCACCAGCGTGGAAGTCACAGATACGCAGTATTTT
>TRBV28|few|TRBJ2-1|NA
CATGGINSYNEQFF
TGTGCCACCGGCGGGATCAACTCCTACAATGAGCAGTTCTTC
>TRBV6-1|many|TRBJ1-3|NA
CASSEEGSRSSGNTIYF
TGTGCCAGCAGTGAAGAGGGCAGCCGGAGCTCTGGAAACACCATATATTTT
>TRBV6-2/TRBV6-3|few|TRBJ2-7|TRBD2
CASRISGIALDEQYF
TGTGCCAGCAGAATAAGCGGGATCGCCCTCGACGAGCAGTACTTC
>TRBV28|many|TRBJ1-2|NA
CASSTQVGERGYTF
TGTGCCAGCAGTACTCAGGTGGGGGAGAGAGGCTACACCTTC
>TRBV6-1|few|TRBJ2-1|NA
CASANRGFYNEQFF
TGTGCCAGCGCGAACCGGGGATTCTACAATGAGCAGTTCTTC
>TRBV25-1|few|TRBJ1-3|NA
CASSPHPDRFGNTIYF
TGTGCCAGCAGTCCCCATCCCGACCGGTTTGGAAACACCATATATTTT
>TRBV19|few|TRBJ1-1|NA
CASSIDDPRTDHVEDTEAFF
TGTGCCAGTAGTATAGACGACCCGAGGACAGACCACGTTGAGGACACTGAAGCTTTCTTT
>TRBV20-1|many|TRBJ2-2|NA
CSATDDDGANTGELFF
TGCAGTGCCACAGACGATGACGGTGCGAACACCGGGGAGCTGTTTTTT
>TRBV29-1|NA|TRBJ1-2|NA
CSVRIRGPWSYTF
TGCAGCGTTCGAATTCGGGGGCCTTGGAGCTACACCTTC
>TRBV20-1|few|TRBJ2-7|NA
CSARDVAQGGGEQYF
TGCAGTGCTAGAGACGTTGCACAGGGTGGCGGCGAGCAGTACTTC
>TRBV6-6|many|TRBJ1-1|NA
CASSYGPNTEAFF
TGTGCCAGCAGTTACGGGCCGAACACTGAAGCTTTCTTT
>TRBV28|NA|TRBJ2-1|TRBD2
CASSLIGRLYNEQFF
TGTGCCAGCAGTTTGATCGGGAGGTTGTACAATGAGCAGTTCTTC
>TRBV28|many|TRBJ1-2|NA
CASSVRPYGYTF
TGTGCCAGCAGCGTGAGGCCCTATGGCTACACCTTC
>TRBV7-8|many|TRBJ1-6|NA
CASSLAQSPLHF
TGTGCCAGCAGCTTAGCGCAATCACCCCTCCACTTT
>TRBV7-9|many|TRBJ2-5|NA
CASSSTRRQETQYF
TGTGCCAGCAGCTCGACTAGGAGGCAAGAGACCCAGTACTTC
>TRBV10-3|NA|TRBJ2-7|TRBD2
CAISDLMFQREYEQYF
TGTGCCATCAGTGATTTGATGTTCCAGCGGGAGTACGAGCAGTACTTC
>TRBV7-2|NA|TRBJ1-2|TRBD1
CASSLVGGGAGGYTF
TGTGCCAGCAGCTTAGTCGGAGGGGGCGCTGGGGGCTACACCTTC
>TRBV6-1|few|TRBJ2-3|NA
CASSEAPPTIIMSDTQYF
TGTGCCAGCAGTGAAGCGCCCCCGACTATTATAATGTCAGATACGCAGTATTTT
>TRBV6-2/TRBV6-3|NA|TRBJ2-1|NA
CASSRGGSSYEQFF
TGTGCCAGCAGTCGGGGCGGAAGCTCCTACGAGCAGTTCTTC
>TRBV18|few|TRBJ2-7|NA
CASSPPTSKYEQYF
TGTGCCAGCTCACCCCCGACCTCGAAGTACGAGCAGTACTTC
>TRBV12-5|NA|TRBJ2-5|NA
CASAPDRGYQETQYF
TGTGCTAGTGCCCCGGACAGAGGGTACCAAGAGACCCAGTACTTC
>TRBV20-1|few|TRBJ2-1|TRBD2
CSARTSGKSSYNEQFF
TGCAGTGCTAGGACTAGCGGGAAGAGCTCCTACAATGAGCAGTTCTTC
>TRBV29-1|NA|TRBJ1-2|NA
CSAGDRNYGYTF
TGCAGCGCTGGAGACAGGAACTATGGCTACACCTTC